Included here is one T cell receptor (beta chain) sequence, with context. Its antigen is not identified. Treatment defined: over 15 received Ad26.COV2.S at low or high dose, single or two shots; 5 received placebo; per-sample allocation not given. Specimen acquisition occurred on day 63 following the initial vaccine or placebo injection. CDR1 KGHDR and CDR2 SFDVKD come from the germline V gene. The length of the CDR3 is 13 residues. Trimming cost V 9 bases and J 6 bases, with 16 bases left between them. The assay was immunoSEQ multiplex PCR, and TCRdb's table has in-frame clones only and misses some. The sample has roughly 380,000 clones; around nine tenths are singletons. This sample was included in a study of Ad26.COV2.S vaccination and SARS-CoV-2 variants. Study findings and constraints: Substantial breadth was reported for post-vaccination spike-specific CD8+ and CD4+ T cells.

This TCR derives from a person between 18 and 59 years old who received the Ad26.COV2.S COVID-19 vaccine or a placebo. The sequencing here drew on peripheral blood, taken in a trial of Ad26.COV2.S vaccine versus placebo. V usage is TRBV24-1 and J usage is TRBJ1-1; no clear D. The CDR3: CATRSRSKSEAFF. The CDR3 bases are TGTGCCACCCGATCGAGGAGCAAGTCTGAAGCTTTCTTT.